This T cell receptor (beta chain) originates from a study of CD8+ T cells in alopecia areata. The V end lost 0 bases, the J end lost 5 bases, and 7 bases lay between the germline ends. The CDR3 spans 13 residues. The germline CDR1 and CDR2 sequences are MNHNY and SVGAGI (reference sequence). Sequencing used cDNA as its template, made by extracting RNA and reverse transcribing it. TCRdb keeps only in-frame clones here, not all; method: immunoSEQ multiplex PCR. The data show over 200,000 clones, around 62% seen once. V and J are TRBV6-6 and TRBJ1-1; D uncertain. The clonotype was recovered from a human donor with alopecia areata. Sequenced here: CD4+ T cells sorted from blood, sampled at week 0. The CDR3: CASSYSVGTEAFF. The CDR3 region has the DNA TGTGCCAGCAGTTACTCGGTAGGGACTGAAGCTTTCTTT.